Detailed here is one T cell receptor (beta chain). Researchers sorted participants into cohorts using their self-reported clinical history. Per the original methods: Quantification of nucleated cells was approximated via reference gene primer amplification. TCRdb's copy holds only in-frame clones and misses some; the assay was immunoSEQ multiplex PCR. Clonal size and the V and J genes are those of that table, whereas D and trimming came from the DNA. The sample lists roughly 220,000 clones; roughly nine tenths were seen once. This CDR3 is built from 14 residues. The V and J ends lost 0 bases and 10 bases respectively, with 16 bases between them. Germline V gene sequence: CDR1 SGHNT, CDR2 YYREEE (reference sequence). These data originate in a study of blood T cell repertoires in COVID-19. Study background: The United States, Italy and Spain were the sources of the acute and convalescent COVID-19 samples. T cells, B-cell-depleted T cells, or PBMCs supplied cDNA or gDNA.

Sequencing used PBMCs or T cells enriched from blood (not recorded which). The rearrangement joins TRBV5-4 to TRBJ1-2; D gene ambiguous. This clonotype originated in a woman in her late teens or twenties in a cohort exposed to, infected with or recovered from COVID-19 (not recorded which). CDR3 nucleotides: TGTGCCAGCAGCTTGGCCTTGTCGCAGAACGCCTACACCTTC. This gives the protein CASSLALSQNAYTF.